The following is a TCR beta chain sequence with its context. The antigen is not known. This specimen comes from a study of cytomegalovirus exposure and HLA in healthy donors. Findings of the study overall: Presence/absence analyses treated sequencing depth as roughly uniform across donors. Earlier results showed most TCR beta V segments being productive about 87% or about 30% of the time.

Trimming pared 8 bases from V and 2 bases from J, leaving 14 bases between. CDR1 and CDR2 from the germline V gene are MRHNA and SNTAGT. CDR3 length: 14 residues. A multiplex PCR was run with 60 Vbeta primers and 13 Jbeta primers. Profiling relied on immunoSEQ multiplex PCR, and the TCRdb table lists in-frame clones only, not all of them. This sample contains about 40,000 clones. This TCR was recovered from a male donor in good health and CMV-seronegative. Sequenced: PBMCs. The V gene is TRBV6-4, the J gene TRBJ2-3, with D perhaps TRBD2 (6 bases). The CDR3 nucleotides read TGTGCCAGCCGCCGGGGGAGTCTCACAGATACGCAGTATTTT. Translating gives CASRRGSLTDTQYF.